A selection of T cell receptor beta chains follows, all from one sample in a study of long-term antiretroviral therapy in people with HIV. Assay used: immunoSEQ multiplex PCR; TCRdb lists only in-frame clones, some missing. The data hold 15,000 to 20,000 clones, with approximately 90% observed a single time. The material sequenced was unsorted PBMCs, taken 6.9 years after starting antiretroviral therapy. The receptors originated from a man aged 50 to 60 with HIV. Each CDR3 is given with its conserved first and last residue. Fields, in order: CDR3 DNA, CDR3 protein, V gene, D gene, J gene, clone size. The D gene is left open where the match is weak. The listing skips clone size in some rows; elsewhere it reads once, few, many or a size class.

cdr3_nt: TGTGCCATCAGCGGTACAGAGGGCGGATCACCCCTCCACTTT
cdr3_aa: CAISGTEGGSPLHF
v_call: TRBV10-3
d_call: -
j_call: TRBJ1-6
clone_size: -

cdr3_nt: TGTGCCAGCAGTGTTTTCGAAAAACTGTTTTTT
cdr3_aa: CASSVFEKLFF
v_call: TRBV25-1
d_call: -
j_call: TRBJ1-4
clone_size: -

cdr3_nt: TGTGCCAGCAGTGAAGCCGAGCGGGTCGAGGACTTC
cdr3_aa: CASSEAERVEDF
v_call: TRBV2
d_call: -
j_call: TRBJ2-5
clone_size: -

cdr3_nt: TGTGCCATCAGTGAGAGAGTTGGTAGCGGGATGGACAATGAGCAGTTCTTC
cdr3_aa: CAISERVGSGMDNEQFF
v_call: TRBV10-3
d_call: TRBD2
j_call: TRBJ2-1
clone_size: -

cdr3_nt: TGTGCCAGCACCCTCGACGGGGAGCTGTTTTTT
cdr3_aa: CASTLDGELFF
v_call: TRBV7-3
d_call: -
j_call: TRBJ2-2
clone_size: -

cdr3_nt: TGTGCCTGGAGGGGGAGGTTGAGGCCAGATACGCAGTATTTT
cdr3_aa: CAWRGRLRPDTQYF
v_call: TRBV5-4
d_call: -
j_call: TRBJ2-3
clone_size: -

cdr3_nt: TGTGCCAGTAGAACCGGAGCCCGAGGAAACGAAAAACTGTTTTTT
cdr3_aa: CASRTGARGNEKLFF
v_call: TRBV19
d_call: -
j_call: TRBJ1-4
clone_size: once

cdr3_nt: TGTGCCAGCAGCGACCTACTAGCGGGAGGAACTTACGAGCAGTACTTC
cdr3_aa: CASSDLLAGGTYEQYF
v_call: TRBV5-4
d_call: TRBD2
j_call: TRBJ2-7
clone_size: -

cdr3_nt: TGTGCCAGCAGTTACTCGGGACAGCGGGATTACGAGCAGTACTTC
cdr3_aa: CASSYSGQRDYEQYF
v_call: TRBV6-6
d_call: -
j_call: TRBJ2-7
clone_size: -

cdr3_nt: TGTGCCAGCAGCCCAACTAGCGGGAGGAACACCGGGGAGCTGTTTTTT
cdr3_aa: CASSPTSGRNTGELFF
v_call: TRBV7-3
d_call: TRBD2
j_call: TRBJ2-2
clone_size: -

cdr3_nt: TGTGCCAGCAGCTTAACTAGCTATGCCGGGGAGCTGTTTTTT
cdr3_aa: CASSLTSYAGELFF
v_call: TRBV5-5
d_call: -
j_call: TRBJ2-2
clone_size: -

cdr3_nt: TGCGCCAGCAGCTCAAGGGAGACCCAGTACTTC
cdr3_aa: CASSSRETQYF
v_call: TRBV5-1
d_call: -
j_call: TRBJ2-5
clone_size: -

cdr3_nt: TGTGCCAGCAGCCCGACTAGCGGGACGCTGGTTGATACGCAGTATTTT
cdr3_aa: CASSPTSGTLVDTQYF
v_call: TRBV4-2
d_call: TRBD2
j_call: TRBJ2-3
clone_size: -

cdr3_nt: TGTGCCAGCAGGTCGGTGGGGCGCCCCGAGCAGTACTTC
cdr3_aa: CASRSVGRPEQYF
v_call: TRBV27
d_call: -
j_call: TRBJ2-7
clone_size: once

cdr3_nt: TGTGCCAGCAGTTCAGGGGGTGAGCAGTTCTTC
cdr3_aa: CASSSGGEQFF
v_call: TRBV27
d_call: TRBD1
j_call: TRBJ2-1
clone_size: -

cdr3_nt: TGCGCCAGCAGCTTGGAAACCAGGGGAGGACCTGGGGCCAACGTCCTGACTTTC
cdr3_aa: CASSLETRGGPGANVLTF
v_call: TRBV5-1
d_call: -
j_call: TRBJ2-6
clone_size: few

cdr3_nt: TGCAGCGTTGCCAGGGGACGGACCAATGAGCAGTTCTTC
cdr3_aa: CSVARGRTNEQFF
v_call: TRBV29-1
d_call: -
j_call: TRBJ2-1
clone_size: -

cdr3_nt: TGTGCCAGCACACAGCCCAATCAGCCCCAGCATTTT
cdr3_aa: CASTQPNQPQHF
v_call: TRBV28
d_call: -
j_call: TRBJ1-5
clone_size: -

cdr3_nt: TGTGCCAGCAGCCCCCATGGGAGCCAGCCCCAGCATTTT
cdr3_aa: CASSPHGSQPQHF
v_call: TRBV7-2
d_call: -
j_call: TRBJ1-5
clone_size: once

cdr3_nt: TGTGCCAGCAGTAAAACAGGAAACGGTGAAAAACTGTTTTTT
cdr3_aa: CASSKTGNGEKLFF
v_call: TRBV27
d_call: -
j_call: TRBJ1-4
clone_size: -

cdr3_nt: TGTGCCAGCAGTTTAAGGGGGTTGGGGGGGGAGACCCAGTACTTC
cdr3_aa: CASSLRGLGGETQYF
v_call: TRBV27
d_call: -
j_call: TRBJ2-5
clone_size: -

cdr3_nt: TGCGCCAGCAGCCAGTCGATAGGCGGACAAAATCCCTACGAGCAGTACTTC
cdr3_aa: CASSQSIGGQNPYEQYF
v_call: TRBV4-1
d_call: -
j_call: TRBJ2-7
clone_size: -

cdr3_nt: TGCGCCAGCAGCCCCGAAGGGATGGGGAATGAGCAGTTCTTC
cdr3_aa: CASSPEGMGNEQFF
v_call: TRBV5-1
d_call: -
j_call: TRBJ2-1
clone_size: -

cdr3_nt: TGTGCCAGCAGAGAAAGGGAGTACCAAACCTACGAGCAGTACTTC
cdr3_aa: CASREREYQTYEQYF
v_call: TRBV27
d_call: -
j_call: TRBJ2-7
clone_size: -

cdr3_nt: TGTGCCAGCAGTGGACAGGAGCTCATAGGCTATGGCTACACCTTC
cdr3_aa: CASSGQELIGYGYTF
v_call: TRBV28
d_call: TRBD1
j_call: TRBJ1-2
clone_size: -

cdr3_nt: TGTGCCAGCAAGGCAGATACGCAGTATTTT
cdr3_aa: CASKADTQYF
v_call: TRBV27
d_call: -
j_call: TRBJ2-3
clone_size: -

cdr3_nt: TGTGCCTGGAGTTCCGAGGGGGTTTGGGATGGCTACACCTTC
cdr3_aa: CAWSSEGVWDGYTF
v_call: TRBV30
d_call: -
j_call: TRBJ1-2
clone_size: -

cdr3_nt: TGTGCCAGCAGCCAAGAAGTCGGATTGGTTGAGCAGTTCTTC
cdr3_aa: CASSQEVGLVEQFF
v_call: TRBV14
d_call: -
j_call: TRBJ2-1
clone_size: -

cdr3_nt: TGTGCCAGCAGCCCCGGCAGGGGGTATGGCTACACCTTC
cdr3_aa: CASSPGRGYGYTF
v_call: TRBV7-3
d_call: TRBD1
j_call: TRBJ1-2
clone_size: -

cdr3_nt: TGCAGCGTTGACACGGGGACCTACGAGCAGTACTTC
cdr3_aa: CSVDTGTYEQYF
v_call: TRBV29-1
d_call: -
j_call: TRBJ2-7
clone_size: -

cdr3_nt: TGTGCCAGCAGTTTACGGGGGCCCGGGGAGCTGTTTTTT
cdr3_aa: CASSLRGPGELFF
v_call: TRBV28
d_call: -
j_call: TRBJ2-2
clone_size: -

cdr3_nt: TGTGCCAGCAGCTTATCATACAATGAGCAGTTCTTC
cdr3_aa: CASSLSYNEQFF
v_call: TRBV7-9
d_call: -
j_call: TRBJ2-1
clone_size: -

cdr3_nt: TGTGCCAGCAGCTTAGCGGGGGGGGCCGCTCAGCCCCAGCATTTT
cdr3_aa: CASSLAGGAAQPQHF
v_call: TRBV7-2
d_call: -
j_call: TRBJ1-5
clone_size: -

cdr3_nt: TGCGCCAGCAGCTCTAGACAGGGGGCGAGCGACACTGAAGCTTTCTTT
cdr3_aa: CASSSRQGASDTEAFF
v_call: TRBV5-1
d_call: TRBD1
j_call: TRBJ1-1
clone_size: -

cdr3_nt: TGTGCCAGTAGTATTCTTAAGGAGGGGAGCGGATCTACAGATACGCAGTATTTT
cdr3_aa: CASSILKEGSGSTDTQYF
v_call: TRBV19
d_call: -
j_call: TRBJ2-3
clone_size: -

cdr3_nt: TGCGCCAGCAGCTTGGCCGCGGGAGGGGTAGACACGCAGTATTTT
cdr3_aa: CASSLAAGGVDTQYF
v_call: TRBV5-1
d_call: TRBD2
j_call: TRBJ2-3
clone_size: -

cdr3_nt: TGTGCCAGCAGCGTAGTGGGAGGTACGCAGTATTTT
cdr3_aa: CASSVVGGTQYF
v_call: TRBV9
d_call: -
j_call: TRBJ2-3
clone_size: -

cdr3_nt: TGTGCCAGCTATCCGGGACGGACCCCGTCGGAGCAGTACTTC
cdr3_aa: CASYPGRTPSEQYF
v_call: TRBV28
d_call: -
j_call: TRBJ2-7
clone_size: few

cdr3_nt: TGCAGCGTTGCGGCAGGGTCGGGGGATGAGACCCAGTACTTC
cdr3_aa: CSVAAGSGDETQYF
v_call: TRBV29-1
d_call: -
j_call: TRBJ2-5
clone_size: -

cdr3_nt: TGCAGCGTAGGTCGACCGGGCGACGAGCAGTACTTC
cdr3_aa: CSVGRPGDEQYF
v_call: TRBV29-1
d_call: -
j_call: TRBJ2-7
clone_size: -

cdr3_nt: TGTGCCAGCAGCGTAGGGGACGGAAAAGATACGCAGTATTTT
cdr3_aa: CASSVGDGKDTQYF
v_call: TRBV9
d_call: -
j_call: TRBJ2-3
clone_size: once

cdr3_nt: TGCAGCGTAGAAAGGGCTGGGGCCAACGTCCTGACTTTC
cdr3_aa: CSVERAGANVLTF
v_call: TRBV29-1
d_call: -
j_call: TRBJ2-6
clone_size: -

cdr3_nt: TGTGCCAGCAGCGCATGGGGGGAAGAGACCCAGTACTTC
cdr3_aa: CASSAWGEETQYF
v_call: TRBV7-9
d_call: -
j_call: TRBJ2-5
clone_size: -

cdr3_nt: TGTGCCAGCAGCCTGGGATTTAACAGGGGAATCTACGAGCAGTACTTC
cdr3_aa: CASSLGFNRGIYEQYF
v_call: TRBV4-2
d_call: TRBD1
j_call: TRBJ2-7
clone_size: -

cdr3_nt: TGTGCCAGCAGCTTCGGGGCATCCTACGAGCAGTACTTC
cdr3_aa: CASSFGASYEQYF
v_call: TRBV5-8
d_call: -
j_call: TRBJ2-7
clone_size: -

cdr3_nt: TGTGCCAGCAGCTTAACGGGAGGGCCCGGAACCGGGGAGCTGTTTTTT
cdr3_aa: CASSLTGGPGTGELFF
v_call: TRBV11-3
d_call: TRBD2
j_call: TRBJ2-2
clone_size: -

cdr3_nt: TGTGCCACCCACGATTCCCGCTCCTACAATGAGCAGTTCTTC
cdr3_aa: CATHDSRSYNEQFF
v_call: TRBV7-8
d_call: -
j_call: TRBJ2-1
clone_size: -

cdr3_nt: TGTGCCAGCAGCTTAAGCCCCGGGACTAGCGGGAGTGGTGAGCAGTTCTTC
cdr3_aa: CASSLSPGTSGSGEQFF
v_call: TRBV7-2
d_call: TRBD2
j_call: TRBJ2-1
clone_size: -

cdr3_nt: TGTGCCAGCAGCGTAGACCACTCCGGTGACTGGATGTCCCCCCACACCGGGGAGCTGTTTTTT
cdr3_aa: CASSVDHSGDWMSPHTGELFF
v_call: TRBV9
d_call: -
j_call: TRBJ2-2
clone_size: medium-sized

cdr3_nt: TGTGCCAGCAGCTTCACTATGAGCTCCTACAATGAGCAGTTCTTC
cdr3_aa: CASSFTMSSYNEQFF
v_call: TRBV11-2
d_call: -
j_call: TRBJ2-1
clone_size: once

cdr3_nt: TGTGCCAGCTCACCAACGACAGGGCATCAGCCCCAGCATTTT
cdr3_aa: CASSPTTGHQPQHF
v_call: TRBV18
d_call: TRBD1
j_call: TRBJ1-5
clone_size: -

cdr3_nt: TGTGCCAGCAGTACTAGCGGGATCTCCTACGAGCAGTACTTC
cdr3_aa: CASSTSGISYEQYF
v_call: TRBV6-5
d_call: TRBD2
j_call: TRBJ2-7
clone_size: -

cdr3_nt: TGTGCCAGCACCCTCGGAGGGACCCAGTACTTC
cdr3_aa: CASTLGGTQYF
v_call: TRBV27
d_call: -
j_call: TRBJ2-5
clone_size: -